The source of this T cell receptor (beta chain) is a study of a mutant IDH1 vaccine in newly diagnosed glioma. The V and J ends lost 3 bases and 1 base respectively, with 10 bases between them. The germline CDR1 and CDR2 sequences are LNHDA and SQIVND (reference sequence). The CDR3 extends over 15 amino acids. Time point in this sample: week 5, during vaccination. Vaccination comprised doses that each held 300 ug of mutant IDH1 20-mer peptide, plus topical imiquimod. Sequencing was performed with immunoSEQ multiplex PCR; in TCRdb, only in-frame clones are kept and a portion is missing. The sample yields under 45,000 clones, roughly 80% seen once. Concerning this clone: The antigen remains unidentified.

The TCR was taken from a man in his fifties with glioma. The sequences come from PBMCs, collected from a glioma patient whose treatment included an IDH1 peptide vaccine. This chain joins TRBV19 and TRBJ2-1; D is ambiguous. This CDR3 is CASSMNGRSYNEQFF. The CDR3, as DNA: TGTGCCAGTAGTATGAACGGAAGATCCTACAATGAGCAGTTCTTC. The full variable domain, with the rest looked up from reference TRBV19 and TRBJ2-1, is DGGITQSPKYLFRKEGQNVTLSCEQNLNHDAMYWYRQDPGQGLRLIYYSQIVNDFQKGDIAEGYSVSREKKESFPLTVTSAQKNPTAFYLCASSMNGRSYNEQFFGPGTRLTVL.